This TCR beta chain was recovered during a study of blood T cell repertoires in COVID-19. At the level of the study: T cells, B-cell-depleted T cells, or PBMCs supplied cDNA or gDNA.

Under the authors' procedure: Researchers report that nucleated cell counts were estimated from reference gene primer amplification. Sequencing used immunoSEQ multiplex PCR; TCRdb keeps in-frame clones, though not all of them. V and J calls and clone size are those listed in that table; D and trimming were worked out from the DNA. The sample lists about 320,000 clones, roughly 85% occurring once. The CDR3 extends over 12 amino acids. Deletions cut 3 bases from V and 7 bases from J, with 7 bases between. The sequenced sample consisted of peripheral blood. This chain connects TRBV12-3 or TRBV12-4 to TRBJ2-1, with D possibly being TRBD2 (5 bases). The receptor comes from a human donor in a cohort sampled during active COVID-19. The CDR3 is CASSFGLNEQFF. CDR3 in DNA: TGTGCCAGCAGTTTCGGACTGAATGAGCAGTTCTTC.